Shown below are 17 T cell receptor beta chains from a single sample sequenced in a study of read filtering for tumor transcriptome and immune sequencing. The library was built from 400 to 500 ng RNA with molecular barcoded adaptors for alpha/delta and beta/gamma chains. Each CDR3 protein gets one entry after TCRdb re-called the reads with MiXCR. The sample lists tens of thousands of distinct CDR3 sequences, around 20% seen once, with approximately 10% in the top ten. What was sequenced was a population of CD138-negative cells sorted from bone marrow. All receptors derive from a donor at least 40 years old with multiple myeloma.

The J gene is TRBJ1-5, the V gene TRBV29-1; possible D gene TRBD1, 5 bases. V gave up 4 bases and J gave up 4 bases, with 17 bases separating them. The CDR3 has 15 amino acids. Germline assignment: CDR1 SQVTM and CDR2 ANQGSEA. CDR3 protein: CSVALAQGLNQPQHF. The CDR3 bases are TGCAGCGTTGCCCTCGCGCAGGGTCTAAATCAGCCCCAGCATTTT.

This clonotype was recorded many times. The chain uses TRBV12-3 or TRBV12-4 and TRBJ2-1; 7 bases map to TRBD1. The J segment lost 0 bases and the V segment lost 6 bases, leaving 5 bases of the junction unmatched. This CDR3 region has 15 residues. Here the CDR3 DNA reads TGTGCCAGCAGCTGGGGACAGACCTCCTACAATGAGCAGTTCTTC. Protein sequence: CASSWGQTSYNEQFF.

This clonotype was recorded many times. A read error may account for a junction end that differs from germline. The chain joins TRBV6-5 to TRBJ2-1; possibly TRBD1 for D (6 bases). CDR3 length: 11 residues. Germline lookup yields CDR1 MNHEY and CDR2 SVGAGI. CDR3 bases: TGTGCCAGTTCTCAGGGGAGTGAGCAGTCCTTC. Protein product: CASSQGSEQSF.

This clonotype came up a few times. This sequence joins TRBV2 and TRBJ1-5; 8 nucleotides agree with TRBD1. V lost 7 bases and J lost 4; bases outside the gene matches: 6. CDR1 and CDR2 (germline): SNHLY, FYNNEI. The length of the CDR3 is 14 residues. CDR3 loop: CASTPDRVNQPQHF. CDR3 nucleotides: TGTGCCAGCACTCCGGACAGGGTTAATCAGCCCCAGCATTTT.

This clonotype was recorded at least ten times. The chain employs TRBV28 and TRBJ2-1; D possibly uses TRBD1 or TRBD2 (5 bases each). The ends were cut back, 1 base at V and 8 bases at J, with 6 bases in the middle. This CDR3 region has 12 residues. The germline V gene encodes CDR1 MDHEN and CDR2 SYDVKM. As DNA, the CDR3 is TGTGCCAGCAGTTTATTGGGGGATGAGCAGTTCTTC. Its translation is CASSLLGDEQFF. The full variable domain, completed using reference TRBV28 and TRBJ2-1, is DVKVTQSSRYLVKRTGEKVFLECVQDMDHENMFWYRQDPGLGLRLIYFSYDVKMKEKGDIPEGYSVSREKKERFSLILESASTNQTSMYLCASSLLGDEQFFGPGTRLTVL.

This clonotype is judged medium-sized. The chain joins TRBV20-1 to TRBJ1-1, with D unresolved. Trimming took off 3 bases at V and 6 bases at J, with 5 bases between the two ends. The CDR3 sequence is 10 residues long. Germline CDR1 DFQATT, CDR2 SNEGSKA (reference sequence). Here the CDR3 DNA reads TGCAGTGCTAGGGAGGCTGAAGCTTTCTTT. Its protein is CSAREAEAFF.

The V call is TRBV5-1, the J call TRBJ2-3; D call uncertain. This CDR3 is built from 15 residues. CDR1 SGHRS and CDR2 YFSETQ come from the germline V gene. V lost 0 bases to trimming and J lost 2 bases, with 10 bases between them. CDR3 loop: CASSLVGTPTDTQYF. The CDR3 nucleotides are TGCGCCAGCAGCTTGGTCGGTACCCCCACAGATACGCAGTATTTT. Filled out from reference TRBV5-1 and TRBJ2-3, the complete variable domain reads KAGVTQTPRYLIKTRGQQVTLSCSPISGHRSVSWYQQTPGQGLQFLFEYFSETQRNKGNFPGRFSGRQFSNSRSEMNVSTLELGDSALYLCASSLVGTPTDTQYFGPGTRLTVL.

This clonotype was recorded at least ten times. The V call is TRBV20-1, the J call TRBJ1-2, with a weak D call TRBD1 (5 bases). Germline values: CDR1 DFQATT, CDR2 SNEGSKA (reference sequence). The CDR3 covers 14 residues. The ends were cut back, 1 base at V and 4 bases at J, with 13 bases in the middle. For the CDR3, the DNA is TGCAGTGCTAGAGGGGCAGGGTCCCGCTATGGCTACACCTTC. It yields the protein CSARGAGSRYGYTF.

This clonotype was seen at least ten times. The CDR3 nucleotides are TGCGCCAGCAGCTTGAAGGATCGCGGAGGGGCCTACGAGCAGTACTTC. This sequence encodes CASSLKDRGGAYEQYF. V gene TRBV5-1 combines with J gene TRBJ2-7, with D perhaps TRBD2 (6 bases). The CDR3 sequence is 16 residues long. The germline CDR1 and CDR2 sequences are SGHRS and YFSETQ. With 1 base removed from V and 2 bases from J, the gap between germline ends came to 16 bases.

This clonotype was detected ten times or more. The V and J genes are TRBV21-1 and TRBJ1-2; the listed D gene, TRBD1, was not tested against the DNA. TRBV21-1 is flagged as a pseudogene. The CDR3 totals 18 residues. The CDR3 DNA follows: TGTGCCAGCAGCAAAGGGGACCTGCAAGCCCCCCTATGGGATGGCTACACCTTC. It specifies CASSKGDLQAPLWDGYTF.

This clonotype was counted ten times or more. The gene calls are TRBV20-1 and TRBJ2-7; D uncertain. The V gene lost 3 bases and the J gene lost 5 bases, with 14 bases spanning the gap. Germline CDR1 and CDR2: DFQATT and SNEGSKA (reference sequence). This CDR3 has 13 residues. The CDR3, as DNA: TGCAGTGCTAGCCGACACGGAGACGACGAGCAGTACTTC. Protein sequence: CSASRHGDDEQYF.

This clonotype was seen repeatedly, ten times or more. The rearrangement joins TRBV30 to TRBJ1-2, with D unresolved. Germline CDR1 and CDR2: GTSNPN and SVGIG (reference sequence). V was trimmed by 0 bases and J by 2 bases, leaving 13 bases between them. The CDR3 contains 15 residues. CDR3 coding DNA: TGTGCCTGGAGTGTTGGGAGGAGATTAAACTATGGCTACACCTTC. Its translation: CAWSVGRRLNYGYTF.

With respect to this clonotype: A much larger clone lies one base from this, so it may be a read error. This rearrangement joins TRBV7-9 to TRBJ2-3; D is ambiguous. Germline lookup yields CDR1 SEHNR and CDR2 FQNEAQ (reference sequence). The CDR3 length is 12 residues. The ends were cut back, 8 bases at V and 7 bases at J, with 13 bases in the middle. In nucleotides, the CDR3 is TGTGCCAGCGGCACAAACGAGAATACGCAGTATTTT. Protein product: CASGTNENTQYF.

There are a few counts of this clonotype. A read error may explain this, as a much larger clone is one base away. The V and J genes are TRBV7-9 and TRBJ2-1, with D hard to call. The CDR3 runs to 13 residues. CDR1 SEHNR and CDR2 FQNEAQ come from the germline V gene (reference sequence). The CDR3 nucleotides read TGTGCCAGCAGCCCCTCTAGTTCCAATGAGCAGCTCTTC. This encodes CASSPSSSNEQLF.

This clonotype showed up many times. The junction shows a germline mismatch at one end, possibly a read error. This chain links TRBV28 with TRBJ1-5, with TRBD1 identical over 7 bases. CDR3 length equals 16 residues. Per germline, CDR1 MDHEN and CDR2 SYDVKM. CDR3 sequence: CASRDRDRADYQPQHF. The DNA for the CDR3 is TGTGCCAGCAGGGACCGGGACAGAGCTGACTATCAGCCTCAGCATTTT.

This clonotype was recorded many times. The chain combines TRBV7-9 with TRBJ2-5, with TRBD1 matching over 8 bases. Germline V gene data show CDR1 as SEHNR and CDR2 as FQNEAQ (reference sequence). The ends lost 4 bases at V and 6 bases at J; junction bases unmatched: 4. This CDR3 has 13 residues. The CDR3 DNA is TGTGCCAGCAGCTCCCAGGGGGCAAAGACCCAGTACTTC. Translation: CASSSQGAKTQYF.

This clonotype was seen only once. The rearrangement uses TRBV4-1 and TRBJ1-1; D is possibly TRBD1 (6 bases). The germline gives CDR1 MGHRA, CDR2 YSYEKL. The length of the CDR3 is 16 residues. V lost 4 bases, J lost 4 bases, and 19 bases lay in between. This CDR3 reads CASSRSERGARTEAFF. The CDR3 bases are TGCGCCAGCAGCCGGTCGGAACGGGGGGCGCGCACTGAAGCTTTCTTT.